A single sample gave rise to the 30 T cell receptor beta chains below, sequenced in a study of type 1 regulatory T cells. TCRdb called the reads again in MiXCR, with one record for every CDR3 protein. The sample has 35,000 to 50,000 distinct CDR3 sequences, less than 15% seen once. What these receptors recognize is not known. Material for sequencing was cultured non-Tr1 T cells, either the whole culture or a sorted T cell fraction (not recorded which). Receptors were obtained from a human donor in good health.

CDR3 loop: CASTSGLAGADTQYF. The CDR3 nucleotides read TGTGCCAGCACCTCAGGACTAGCGGGAGCAGATACGCAGTATTTT. The V gene is TRBV12-3 or TRBV12-4, the J gene TRBJ2-3; 13 positions agree with TRBD2. This CDR3 region has 15 residues. The V gene end was trimmed by 7 bases and the J gene end by 4 bases; junction bases not matched to a gene: 5.

The table lists this clonotype with many counts. The chain links TRBV7-2 to TRBJ2-3, with TRBD2 matching over 9 bases. CDR1 and CDR2 from the germline V gene are SGHTA and FQGNSA. This CDR3 comprises 15 residues. Losses at the gene ends were 5 bases for V and 4 bases for J; bases not matched to a gene: 7. The chain's CDR3 is CASSPSGGIPDTQYF. The DNA of the CDR3 is TGTGCCAGCAGCCCGAGCGGGGGGATCCCAGATACGCAGTATTTT.

This clonotype was counted many times. The rearrangement links TRBV12-3 or TRBV12-4 to TRBJ2-1; D may be TRBD1 or TRBD2 (7 bases each). V lost 3 bases to trimming and J lost 6 bases, with 15 bases between them. This CDR3 is 15 amino acids long. The chain's CDR3 is CASSFRQGGINEQFF. CDR3 nucleotides: TGTGCCAGCAGTTTTCGGCAGGGGGGGATCAATGAGCAGTTCTTC.

The chain joins TRBV29-1 to TRBJ2-1; possibly TRBD2 for D (5 bases). The germline V gene has CDR1 SQVTM and CDR2 ANQGSEA. This CDR3 region has 12 residues. Trimming cost V 7 bases and J 7 bases, with 14 bases left between them. CDR3 in amino acids: CSGNTPGNEQFF. For the CDR3, the DNA is TGCAGCGGCAACACCCCGGGGAATGAGCAGTTCTTC.

This clonotype was counted many times. The genes are TRBV5-5 and TRBJ2-2; 8 nucleotides line up with TRBD2. The CDR3 runs 16 residues. CDR1 is SGHKS, CDR2 YYEKEE, per germline (reference sequence). V was pared by 3 bases and J by 6 bases, with 10 bases of the junction left unmatched. The CDR3 DNA follows: TGTGCCAGCAGCTCCTCCGGAATAGCGGGGCCCGGGGAGCTGTTTTTT. Its translation: CASSSSGIAGPGELFF.

The rearrangement joins TRBV6-6 to TRBJ2-5; tentatively, D is TRBD1 (5 bases). The CDR3 extends over 13 amino acids. V dropped 4 bases and J dropped 3 bases, with 9 bases sitting between them. Germline V lookup: CDR1 MNHNY, CDR2 SVGAGI (reference sequence). Here the CDR3 reads CASSSGMKETQYF. The CDR3 nucleotides read TGTGCCAGCAGTTCAGGGATGAAAGAGACCCAGTACTTC.

This clonotype showed up many times. The chain is built from TRBV5-1 and TRBJ2-5; a possible D gene is TRBD2 (6 bases). Germline loops: CDR1 SGHRS, CDR2 YFSETQ. The CDR3 sequence is 13 residues long. V was pared by 4 bases and J by 0 bases, with 7 bases between. The CDR3 here is CASSGGNQETQYF. CDR3 bases: TGCGCCAGCAGCGGAGGGAACCAAGAGACCCAGTACTTC.

This clonotype was detected many times. The rearrangement uses TRBV6-5 and TRBJ2-2, with TRBD1 identical over 8 bases. Looked up from germline, CDR1 is MNHEY and CDR2 is SVGAGI. Germline trimming cut 6 bases from V and 5 bases from J; bases unmatched to any gene: 8. The CDR3 contains 15 residues. CDR3 sequence (DNA): TGTGCCAGCAGGGTCCGGGACAGGCAAACCGGGGAGCTGTTTTTT. Protein: CASRVRDRQTGELFF.

CDR3: CSARPGQEGQPQHF. The CDR3 bases are TGCAGTGCTAGACCGGGACAGGAGGGCCAGCCCCAGCATTTT. J is TRBJ1-5 and V is TRBV20-1; TRBD1 matches 8 bases. Trimming at V came to 2 bases and at J to 7 bases, leaving 7 bases not matched to a gene. This CDR3 comprises 14 residues. Germline-derived CDR1 and CDR2 are DFQATT and SNEGSKA (reference sequence).

At least ten counts were recorded for this clonotype. This chain joins TRBV20-1 and TRBJ1-1; TRBD1 might be the D (5 bases). Germline V CDR1 and CDR2: DFQATT, SNEGSKA (reference sequence). This CDR3 spans 11 amino acids. V lost 5 bases, J lost 6 bases, and 10 bases lay in between. The CDR3 loop reads CSAPTASEAFF. Here the CDR3 DNA reads TGCAGTGCTCCGACAGCCTCTGAAGCTTTCTTT.

The table lists this clonotype with a few counts. The genes are TRBV20-1 and TRBJ1-2; D call uncertain. Germline CDR1 DFQATT, CDR2 SNEGSKA (reference sequence). Trimming cost V 6 bases and J 1 base, with 12 bases left between them. The CDR3 is 13 residues long. The CDR3 sequence: CSAPTGSNYGYTF. CDR3 DNA sequence: TGCAGTGCCCCGACTGGCAGTAACTATGGCTACACCTTC.

As for this clonotype: A much more abundant neighbour one base away suggests this may be a read error. V is TRBV30 and J is TRBJ1-5; D is ambiguous. V was clipped by 0 bases and J by 8 bases, with 14 bases between them. This CDR3 is built from 14 residues. The germline V gene encodes CDR1 GTSNPN and CDR2 SVGIG (reference sequence). The CDR3 DNA sequence: TGTGCCTGGAGTGTCCGGAACGGTGGGGAGCCCCAGCATTTT. Protein product: CAWSVRNGGEPQHF.

This clonotype occurred a few times. The chain has TRBV9 and TRBJ2-1, with 8 nucleotides matching TRBD2. V gave up 3 bases and J gave up 8 bases; unmatched junction bases: 16. The CDR3 is 17 residues long. Germline CDR1 SGDLS, CDR2 YYNGEE. CDR3 bases: TGTGCCAGCAGCGACCCCGGGGGGGGGTTGGTCGGGGATGAGCAGTTCTTC. It translates to CASSDPGGGLVGDEQFF.

This clonotype was detected ten times or more. The V call is TRBV18, the J call TRBJ1-6; no firm D call. This CDR3 region has 12 residues. Trimming took 2 bases from V and 15 from J, leaving 11 bases between them. CDR1 is KGHSH and CDR2 is LQKENI in the germline V gene. The CDR3 here is CASSPDSLHLHF. CDR3 nucleotides: TGTGCCAGCTCACCAGACTCCCTTCACCTCCACTTT.

This clonotype came up many times. V is TRBV30 and J is TRBJ1-5; D possibly corresponds to TRBD1 (5 bases). The CDR3 loop spans 13 amino acids. V lost 5 bases and J 10 bases, leaving 18 bases between the germline ends. Germline-derived CDR1 and CDR2 are GTSNPN and SVGIG (reference sequence). Here the CDR3 DNA reads TGTGCCTGGTCAGGGCAGCCGAATGATCCCCAGCATTTT. It yields the protein CAWSGQPNDPQHF. Together with reference TRBV30 and TRBJ1-5, the CDR3 gives the full variable domain: SQTIHQWPATLVQPVGSPLSLECTVEGTSNPNLYWYRQAAGRGLQLLFYSVGIGQISSEVPQNLSASRPQDRQFILSSKKLLLSDSGFYLCAWSGQPNDPQHFGDGTRLSIL.

In its sample, this clonotype was seen many times. The chain combines TRBV9 with TRBJ2-5; TRBD1 matches at 9 bases. The CDR3 is 15 amino acids. After removal of 2 bases from V and 5 bases from J, the junction contained 7 bases not matched to a gene. Per germline, CDR1 SGDLS and CDR2 YYNGEE. CDR3 sequence (DNA): TGTGCCAGCAGCGTCGGGACAGGGATATTCGAGACCCAGTACTTC. It codes for CASSVGTGIFETQYF.

This clonotype was recorded many times. This chain links TRBV3-1 with TRBJ1-1; 9 bases are shared with TRBD1. CDR1 is LGHDT, CDR2 YNNKEL, per germline (reference sequence). V shed 4 bases, J shed 5 bases, and the junction held 14 bases outside the gene matches. The length of the CDR3 is 17 residues. As DNA, the CDR3 is TGTGCCAGCAGCCTATCGGGACAGGGATTTTTAGGGACTGAAGCTTTCTTT. It yields the protein CASSLSGQGFLGTEAFF.

This clonotype was observed at least ten times. The chain employs TRBV12-3 or TRBV12-4 and TRBJ1-2; D call uncertain. V was trimmed by 6 bases and J by 3 bases, leaving 14 bases between them. The CDR3 is 14 residues long. The CDR3 loop reads CASSPAQADYGYTF. CDR3 nucleotide sequence: TGTGCCAGCAGCCCAGCCCAGGCTGACTATGGCTACACCTTC.

This clonotype was seen at least ten times. This chain joins TRBV7-4 and TRBJ2-7, with D maybe TRBD2 (7 bases). CDR3 size: 15 residues. The V and J ends lost 5 bases and 4 bases respectively, with 18 bases between them. The V gene's germline CDR1 is SGHVT and CDR2 SQSDAQ. CDR3 in DNA: TGTGCCAGCAGCACCGTGGAGGGGGGGGGATACGAGCAGTACTTC. It is translated as CASSTVEGGGYEQYF. The variable domain in full, with the rest retrieved from reference TRBV7-4 and TRBJ2-7, is GAGVSQSPRYKVAKRGRDVALRCDSISGHVTLYWYRQTLGQGSEVLTYSQSDAQRDKSGRPSGRFSAERPERSVSTLKIQRTEQGDSAVYLCASSTVEGGGYEQYFGPGTRLTVT.

The rearrangement uses TRBV11-2 and TRBJ2-3; TRBD1 matches 7 bases. This CDR3 contains 11 residues. The V gene's germline CDR1 is SGHAT and CDR2 FQNNGV. Unmatched junction bases numbered 2, after V lost 7 bases and J lost 7 bases. The DNA of the CDR3 is TGTGCCAGCACCAGGGGGAATACGCAGTATTTT. It is translated as CASTRGNTQYF.

This clonotype was detected a few times. The V gene is TRBV3-1, the J gene TRBJ2-5, with 11 nucleotides matching TRBD2. V lost 11 bases and J lost 5; bases outside the gene matches: 10. Germline V lookup: CDR1 LGHDT, CDR2 YNNKEL (reference sequence). The CDR3 runs to 14 residues. The CDR3 loop reads CASSIAGGGETQYF. The CDR3 DNA reads TGTGCCTCCTCTATAGCGGGAGGGGGGGAGACCCAGTACTTC.

V usage is TRBV5-1 and J usage is TRBJ2-3; TRBD2 agrees at 10 bases. The CDR3 sequence is 16 residues long. Germline V gene sequence: CDR1 SGHRS, CDR2 YFSETQ. After removal of 0 bases from V and 4 bases from J, the junction contained 5 bases not matched to a gene. CDR3: CASSLDGLAVADTQYF. The CDR3, as DNA: TGCGCCAGCAGCTTGGACGGACTAGCGGTGGCAGATACGCAGTATTTT. The entire variable domain, with the rest obtained from reference TRBV5-1 and TRBJ2-3, is as follows: KAGVTQTPRYLIKTRGQQVTLSCSPISGHRSVSWYQQTPGQGLQFLFEYFSETQRNKGNFPGRFSGRQFSNSRSEMNVSTLELGDSALYLCASSLDGLAVADTQYFGPGTRLTVL.

The chain employs TRBV5-6 and TRBJ2-1; D not certain. Germline V gene lookup returns CDR1 SGHDT and CDR2 YYEEEE. The CDR3 is 15 residues long. The V and J ends lost 4 bases and 1 base respectively, with 12 bases between them. In DNA, the CDR3 is TGTGCCAGCAGCGTGGGGTGGGGTTCCTACAATGAGCAGTTCTTC. Protein product: CASSVGWGSYNEQFF. Full variable domain (remainder filled in from reference TRBV5-6 and TRBJ2-1): DAGVTQSPTHLIKTRGQQVTLRCSPKSGHDTVSWYQQALGQGPQFIFQYYEEEERQRGNFPDRFSGHQFPNYSSELNVNALLLGDSALYLCASSVGWGSYNEQFFGPGTRLTVL.

This clonotype came up a few times. The V call is TRBV7-2, the J call TRBJ2-4; TRBD2 agrees at 13 bases. V gave up 6 bases and J gave up 6 bases; unmatched junction bases: 5. Looked up from germline, CDR1 is SGHTA and CDR2 is FQGNSA. This CDR3 spans 15 amino acids. CDR3 sequence: CASRLAGGGGNIQYF. DNA for the CDR3: TGTGCCAGCAGACTAGCGGGAGGGGGGGGAAACATTCAGTACTTC.

This clonotype was seen repeatedly, ten times or more. The chain links TRBV7-6 to TRBJ1-2; TRBD1 matches 7 bases. V was clipped by 1 base and J by 4 bases; unmatched bases: 12. CDR3 size: 17 residues. Germline V gene sequence: CDR1 SGHVS, CDR2 FNYEAQ. The CDR3 loop reads CASSLEVGQSPPYGYTF. CDR3 nucleotide sequence: TGTGCCAGCAGCTTAGAAGTGGGACAGTCACCCCCCTATGGCTACACCTTC.

This clonotype was detected many times. One end of the junction varies from germline; a read error may be responsible. The genes are TRBV7-7 and TRBJ2-5; D remains ambiguous. The germline gives CDR1 SSHAT, CDR2 FNYEAQ (reference sequence). This CDR3 region has 13 residues. CDR3: CASSLAGKETQYF. As DNA, the CDR3 is TGTGCTAGCAGCTTAGCAGGAAAAGAGACCCAGTACTTC.

This clonotype came up a few times. One base away lies a much larger clone, so this may be a sequencing read error. V gene TRBV5-1 combines with J gene TRBJ2-7, with a weak D call TRBD1 (6 bases). The CDR3 spans 15 residues. Germline lookup yields CDR1 SGHRS and CDR2 YFSETQ. V was clipped by 4 bases and J by 2 bases, with 16 bases between them. CDR3 sequence (DNA): TGCGCCAGCAGCGGTGGATGGGGGCGAACCTACGAGCAGTACTTC. Its translation: CASSGGWGRTYEQYF.

This chain uses TRBV30 with TRBJ2-2; D uncertain. Germline V gene data show CDR1 as GTSNPN and CDR2 as SVGIG (reference sequence). The CDR3 loop spans 13 amino acids. V was pared by 1 base and J by 6 bases, with 9 bases between. Here the CDR3 DNA reads TGTGCCTGGAGTGGAATGATAGCCGGGGAGCTGTTTTTT. Translation gives CAWSGMIAGELFF.

The gene calls are TRBV5-1 and TRBJ2-2; D is unclear. CDR1 is SGHRS and CDR2 is YFSETQ in the germline V gene. This CDR3 has 12 residues. V dropped 0 bases and J dropped 6 bases, with 3 bases sitting between them. The CDR3: CASSLVPGELFF. CDR3 nucleotides: TGCGCCAGCAGCTTGGTCCCCGGGGAGCTGTTTTTT.

The J gene is TRBJ2-2, the V gene TRBV29-1; the match to TRBD2 covers 12 bases. Germline values: CDR1 SQVTM, CDR2 ANQGSEA. This CDR3 has 16 residues. V shed 4 bases and J 5 bases; nucleotides not matched to a gene: 8. CDR3 nucleotides: TGCAGCGTTGGCTCTAGCGGGAGGGCTTTAACCGGGGAGCTGTTTTTT. Amino acid sequence: CSVGSSGRALTGELFF.